This TCR beta chain was obtained from a study of PD-1 blockade in classical Hodgkin lymphoma. Study outcomes and limitations: Why the repertoires differ is still unclear, perhaps disease activity or prior therapy. Only CD4+ TCR diversity, not CD8+, had risen significantly by C4D1.

Data came from immunoSEQ multiplex PCR; TCRdb stores just in-frame clones and leaves some out. The sample carries over 70,000 clones, about 89% recorded once. Germline-derived CDR1 and CDR2 are SGHTA and FQGNSA. V lost 0 bases to trimming and J lost 5 bases, with 10 bases between them. This CDR3 has 14 amino acids. A word on this clone: Its antigen remains unknown. The same CDR3 is also encoded by other DNA sequences in this sample.

After autologous stem cell transplantation all patients relapsed, and prior brentuximab vedotin exposure differed between cohorts. The source is a human donor with classical Hodgkin lymphoma. The chain carries TRBV7-2 and TRBJ2-5; D perhaps matches TRBD2 (6 bases). Material: peripheral blood mononuclear cells (PBMCs), obtained at baseline. CDR3 residues: CASSLAGGGETQYF. Written as DNA, the CDR3 is TGTGCCAGCAGCTTAGCGGGAGGAGGGGAGACCCAGTACTTC.